This TCR beta chain was documented in a study of cytomegalovirus exposure and HLA in healthy donors listed by TCRdb under 2017. The study in broad terms: In an earlier analysis of roughly 500 of the donors, less than 350 Gb of sequence data and 100 million or so unique TCR beta sequences from about 179 million T cells were reported. About 320 gigabases of sequencing data and 70 million to 100 million unique TCR sequences were included in an early release covering 500 to 750 HLA-typed donors. The genetic ancestry cluster associated with self-reported Caucasian donors included about 84% of the approximately 400 genotyped donors. The study aimed to test whether cataloging public T cell receptors could reveal signatures of past pathogen exposure. The study used immunosequencing to profile the T cell repertoires of around 600 subjects and linked those repertoires to cytomegalovirus serostatus. Besides the first cohort of hundreds of subjects, a separate validation cohort made up of about 120 different subjects was used. To predict cytomegalovirus infection status, the study combined high-throughput TCR immunosequencing, statistical association of individual TCRs with disease status, and machine learning. A later analysis re-analyzed previously published TCR beta repertoires from about 600 donors and added high-resolution HLA genotyping to study TCR occurrence patterns. Rather than drawing on any new phenotypic data, the later analysis identified candidate immune exposures from TCR beta sequences and the way those sequences occurred across donors. An earlier analysis of approximately 630 of the donors applied high-throughput TCR beta sequencing to assess whether each TCR beta V gene segment acted as functional or pseudogenic. Donor age, sex, ethnicity and CMV serostatus were collected together with the repertoire data. A later genetic analysis used genome-wide SNP genotypes for about 55% of the 666 donors, treating that subset as a discovery cohort. All discovery cohort repertoires had been generated on a single sequencing platform. Class I and class II HLA loci were covered by the typing at four-digit resolution. The number of donors typed differed by locus, with about 629-630 for A, B, C, DRB1 and DQB1, roughly 520 for DQA1, approximately 570 for DPA1, and around 450 for DPB1. Several DR-DQ haplotypes were handled as single units for association and clustering because linkage in the cohort was strong. Among about 370 genotyped donors of the cohort, an average of around 220,000 unique TCR beta nucleotide sequences was sequenced per donor, of which approximately 18% were non-productive. Points the paper makes about the study in general: Sequencing depth was assumed to be roughly uniform across donors in the presence/absence analyses, though that assumption may not hold. In an earlier analysis of about 600 of the donors, most TCR beta V segments appeared in productive rearrangements about 87% or about 30% of the time, broadly matching IMGT annotations. Seventeen rarely observed V segments, including chromosome 9 orphons, were excluded from the earlier analysis of about 600 of the donors because counts were too low. When HLA alleles, especially DR and DQ, strongly co-occurred, attributing TCR associations to individual alleles was difficult. V-gene and J-gene trimming of TCR beta chains was associated with a missense DCLRE1C variant in a later genetic analysis, and the association was replicated in an independent cohort. In a later analysis, TCR association rates were found to vary across HLA loci, with the most associated TCRs seen for DRB1 alleles and the fewest for HLA-C alleles. Most TCR sequences were observed very rarely across donors, whereas some public TCRs were present in many individuals. Because the 87-base-pair reads could not distinguish some IMGT-functional V segments, including TRBV6-2 and TRBV6-3, those segments were excluded. The authors suggested that the approach could potentially be extended to other disease states and immunological phenotypes. A later analysis reported that several top co-occurrence clusters appeared linked to parvovirus B19, influenza, CMV and Epstein-Barr virus. The cohort was sequenced for TCR beta chains only, and without alpha or paired-chain data the features that could be detected were limited. Cytomegalovirus status was reported to be diagnosed by the classifier with high specificity and sensitivity in both the original and validation cohorts. Compared with equally common non-associated chains, HLA-associated TCR beta chains in a later analysis were more clonally expanded and had lower generation probabilities. In vitro tests confirmed that a few of the cytomegalovirus-associated TCR beta chains recognize cytomegalovirus antigens. In a later analysis, most CMV-associated TCR beta chains were found to appear HLA-restricted, with HLA associations seemingly driven largely by CMV exposure. Because HLA typing was missing for some donors at each locus, association tests included only the typed subset. Specific HLA alleles were associated with 15,000 to 20,000 TCR beta sequences at a false discovery rate of 0.05 in a later analysis. In the study, approximately 150 TCR beta chains were listed as associated with cytomegalovirus. For the cohort, immune exposure information was limited to CMV serostatus. Linkage disequilibrium might explain the correlated functional status among segregating V segments, but an unknown experimental factor could not be excluded. In a later genetic analysis, fewer N-insertions in productive TCRs were reported among donors in an Asian-associated ancestry cluster than the roughly 710-donor mean. A cluster of highly shared sequence variants was judged likely to be a technical artifact of the sequencing pipeline. A further reported finding was that TCR beta sequences accurately predicted the HLA-A and HLA-B alleles for most subjects in the first cohort.

Note on this clone: No cognate antigen has been identified for it. Per-nucleotide qualities are absent, and no much larger clonotype sits a single base away.

From the cysteine through the phenylalanine, the CDR3 covers 17 amino acids. Solely the CDR3 DNA is kept, with 51 bases framed from the first base. The germline V gene (reference sequence) sets CDR1 to SEHNR and CDR2 to FQNEAQ. At the junction V is shortened by 3 bases and J by 5 bases; bases outside the gene matches: 6. The protocol used for the library was the immunoSEQ multiplex PCR assay. For the multiplex PCR, a mixture combining 60 forward primers for TCR Vbeta segments and 13 reverse primers for TCR Jbeta segments was used. Amplification of the CDR3 region of rearranged TCR beta genes was performed with a multiplex PCR assay on genomic DNA. Amplified TCR beta libraries were sequenced as 87-base-pair reads on the Illumina HiSeq System. In the paper's pipeline: A later analysis tallied roughly 80 million unique TCR beta chains across the 666 repertoires, and roughly 11 million of those chains were shared by two or more donors. Raw reads were error-corrected and collapsed into unique sequences by a nearest-neighbor algorithm in which closely related sequences were merged to remove PCR and sequencing errors. V, D and J gene segments were assigned by aligning CDR3 sequences to IMGT reference sequences. For a sequence to be retained, a match of at least six nucleotides to both a V gene segment and a J gene segment was required. Rearrangements were called productive when the CDR3 lacked stop codons and stayed in frame with V and J; all others were non-productive. CDR3 was defined according to IMGT convention as the region running from the second conserved V-encoded cysteine to the conserved J-encoded phenylalanine. The earlier analysis of about 500 of the donors excluded sequences that lacked an unambiguous match to a single V gene segment. An earlier analysis of fewer than 650 of the donors classified V segments as functional when productive rearrangements were above 56.7% and as segregating when the standard deviation between donors was above 5%. A statistical classification framework was developed to diagnose cytomegalovirus status using the catalog of TCR beta chain sequences. A later analysis assigned V and J genes by comparing TCR nucleotide sequences with IMGT/GENE-DB human TR gene sequences. The TCRdist pipeline was used in a later analysis to assign CDR3 sequences and most-parsimonious VDJ recombination scenarios. In a later analysis, each TCR beta chain was defined by its CDR3 amino acid sequence together with its V-gene family, and reads without a unique V-gene family were excluded. To address suspected cross-contamination and a sequencing artifact, a later analysis removed over 500 highly shared, low-generation-probability nucleotide sequences. In a later analysis, a clonal expansion index for each public chain was calculated from normalized within-repertoire ranks of inferred template counts. Generation probabilities in a later analysis came from a VDJ recombination model fitted to out-of-frame rearrangements, and those results were checked against IGoR. In a later analysis, TCR-TCR, TCR-HLA and TCR-CMV co-occurrence was scored with hypergeometric tests, and a repertoire-size bias correction was applied to TCR pairs. A later analysis estimated false discovery rates by permuting HLA or CMV assignments 20 times. In a later analysis, co-occurring TCRs were grouped using DBSCAN, with TCRdist sequence similarity added in when clustering inside HLA-allele-positive subsets. Co-occurrence clustering excluded repertoires with fewer than 30,000 or more than 120,000 public chains, plus five with anomalous nucleotide sharing. TCRdb provides this immuneACCESS table in a form limited to in-frame rearrangements. Some clones are lacking; in checked studies, under half of them reflect an unresolved V gene, and why the rest are absent is not known. V and J calls and clone size are those listed in that table; D and trimming were worked out from the DNA. This sample has 150,000 to 200,000 clones in its table, and 65% to 80% of those were observed once. 0.95% to 1.4% of the sample is held by the ten biggest clonotypes.

In total, 666 healthy bone marrow donors made up the cohort. At the time of sampling, every cohort member was nominally healthy, though immune exposures that went unrecorded were likely present. The donor was CMV seronegative and was included in the group of a few hundred seronegative cohort members. Every donor gave a peripheral blood sample, and the peripheral blood mononuclear cells from that sample were used for TCR beta sequencing. Genomic DNA was extracted from the blood cell samples with the Qiagen DNeasy Blood Extraction Kit. The sequenced sample consisted of PBMCs. The chain uses TRBV7-9 and TRBJ2-5, with 16 bases aligning to TRBD2. The sequence was collected from a woman aged 40 to 50 in good health and CMV-seronegative. In nucleotides, the sequence is TGTGCCAGCAGCTTCCCGGGACTAGCGGGAGGGGGGGAGACCCAGTACTTC. This gives the protein CASSFPGLAGGGETQYF.